The next 30 T cell receptor beta chains were all read from a single sample in a study of blood T cell repertoires in COVID-19. Assay used: immunoSEQ multiplex PCR; TCRdb lists only in-frame clones, some missing. This table holds 150,000 to 200,000 clones, roughly 88% found once. The specimen sequenced was peripheral blood. These TCRs come from a man between 60 and 70 years old who had recovered from COVID-19.

The chain uses TRBV7-3 and TRBJ2-2; D unresolved. This CDR3 is built from 14 residues. Trimming took 3 bases from V and 6 from J, leaving 11 bases between them. Germline assignment: CDR1 SGHTA and CDR2 FQGTGA. CDR3: CASSLRNGAGELFF. The CDR3 region has the DNA TGTGCCAGCAGCTTGAGGAACGGAGCCGGGGAGCTGTTTTTT.

V is TRBV30 and J is TRBJ1-5; weak D call: TRBD1 (6 bases). Per the germline V gene, CDR1 is GTSNPN and CDR2 is SVGIG (reference sequence). The CDR3 contains 13 residues. The V end was cut by 0 bases, the J end by 8 bases, with 11 bases between. The CDR3 DNA reads TGTGCCTGGAGTGTGGGGGCAAGGGAGCCCCAGCATTTT. This codes for CAWSVGAREPQHF.

The chain is built from TRBV3-1 (or the pseudogene TRBV3-2) and TRBJ1-2; D is perhaps TRBD1 (6 bases). This CDR3 has 16 amino acids. V lost 2 bases, J lost 1 base, and 14 bases lay in between. Germline CDR1 reads LGHDT; CDR2 reads YNNKEL (reference sequence). The CDR3 DNA sequence: TGTGCCAGCAGCCAATTGGCAGGGGCGGATAACTATGGCTACACCTTC. Its translation is CASSQLAGADNYGYTF.

J is TRBJ1-2 and V is TRBV3-1 (or the pseudogene TRBV3-2); a possible D gene is TRBD1 (5 bases). Germline-derived CDR1 and CDR2 are LGHDT and YNNKEL (reference sequence). The CDR3 is 15 residues long. V lost 1 base to trimming and J lost 8 bases, with 17 bases between them. This CDR3 reads CASSQVVGGTSGYTF. The CDR3 coding sequence is TGTGCCAGCAGCCAAGTAGTCGGGGGTACGAGCGGCTACACCTTC.

This sequence joins TRBV27 and TRBJ1-2; maybe TRBD1 (6 bases). The CDR3 covers 15 residues. In germline, CDR1 is MNHEY, CDR2 SMNVEV (reference sequence). V was shortened by 4 bases and J by 2 bases, with 14 bases between the two germline ends. The CDR3 is CASSSPGAENYGYTF. CDR3 DNA: TGTGCCAGCAGTTCCCCAGGGGCCGAGAACTATGGCTACACCTTC.

V gene TRBV27 combines with J gene TRBJ2-1; 11 bases match TRBD2. The CDR3 consists of 15 residues. The V and J ends lost 5 bases and 6 bases, in that order; junction bases with no gene match: 6. Germline-derived CDR1 and CDR2 are MNHEY and SMNVEV (reference sequence). As DNA, the CDR3 is TGTGCCAGCAGTCTTCGGGGGACTAGCGGCAATGAGCAGTTCTTC. Its translation: CASSLRGTSGNEQFF.

The rearrangement joins TRBV30 to TRBJ1-5; 8 nucleotides match TRBD1. Germline CDR1 GTSNPN, CDR2 SVGIG (reference sequence). Trimming cost V 5 bases and J 7 bases; bases outside gene matches: 7. The CDR3 totals 13 residues. CDR3 bases: TGTGCCTGGTCCGGGACAGGACAACAGCCCCAGCATTTT. Its translation: CAWSGTGQQPQHF.

The chain recombines TRBV5-1 with TRBJ2-5; 12 bases align to TRBD1. V lost 1 base, J lost 3 bases, and 4 bases stayed unmatched. CDR3 size: 16 residues. Germline values: CDR1 SGHRS, CDR2 YFSETQ. CDR3 sequence: CASSLTGTGGEETQYF. CDR3 coding DNA: TGCGCCAGCAGCTTGACCGGGACAGGGGGCGAAGAGACCCAGTACTTC.

The chain is built from TRBV10-3 and TRBJ1-2, with D perhaps TRBD1 (5 bases). This CDR3 is built from 11 residues. Trimming removed 4 bases at V and 8 bases at J, with 8 bases between. The germline CDR1 and CDR2 sequences are ENHRY and SYGVKD. CDR3 protein: CAISGGEGYTF. The CDR3 nucleotides are TGTGCCATCAGTGGGGGGGAGGGCTACACCTTC.

The rearrangement joins TRBV5-8 to TRBJ2-1; D possibly corresponds to TRBD2 (6 bases). Germline V gives CDR1 SGHTS, CDR2 YDEGEE. CDR3 size: 16 residues. The V gene lost 1 base and the J gene lost 7 bases, with 18 bases spanning the gap. CDR3: CASSLPLAFRGNEQFF. The CDR3 DNA is TGTGCCAGCAGCTTGCCACTAGCCTTCCGTGGGAATGAGCAGTTCTTC.

This clone was observed a few times. The CDR3 reads CASSAGQGAYNEQFF. CDR3 DNA sequence: TGTGCCAGCAGCGCGGGCCAGGGGGCCTACAATGAGCAGTTCTTC. This rearrangement joins TRBV9 to TRBJ2-1; 7 nucleotides match TRBD1. Germline assignment: CDR1 SGDLS and CDR2 YYNGEE. This CDR3 region has 15 residues. The V segment lost 3 bases and the J segment 2 bases; nucleotides outside the gene matches: 5.

The chain links TRBV7-9 to TRBJ2-7; D perhaps matches TRBD1 (5 bases). Germline V gene lookup returns CDR1 SEHNR and CDR2 FQNEAQ (reference sequence). Trimming took 1 base from V and 3 from J, leaving 7 bases between them. The CDR3 is 13 amino acids. CDR3 residues: CASSLVDNYEQYF. CDR3 sequence (DNA): TGTGCCAGCAGCTTAGTGGACAACTACGAGCAGTACTTC.

This sequence joins TRBV2 and TRBJ1-1; 9 bases map to TRBD1. The J segment lost 4 bases and the V segment lost 7 bases, leaving 7 bases of the junction unmatched. There are 14 residues in the CDR3. Germline assignment: CDR1 SNHLY and CDR2 FYNNEI. DNA for the CDR3: TGTGCCAGCAAAGGTCGACAGGGGGGCACTGAAGCTTTCTTT. Its protein is CASKGRQGGTEAFF.

This chain links TRBV5-5 with TRBJ2-1; 9 bases map to TRBD2. The J segment lost 8 bases and the V segment lost 4 bases, leaving 13 bases of the junction unmatched. Germline values: CDR1 SGHKS, CDR2 YYEKEE (reference sequence). The CDR3 covers 16 residues. CDR3 amino acids: CASSRLAGARVDEQFF. CDR3 in DNA: TGTGCCAGCAGCCGCTTAGCGGGGGCGAGAGTGGATGAGCAGTTCTTC. Supplemented by reference TRBV5-5 and TRBJ2-1, the full variable domain reads DAGVTQSPTHLIKTRGQQVTLRCSPISGHKSVSWYQQVLGQGPQFIFQYYEKEERGRGNFPDRFSARQFPNYSSELNVNALLLGDSALYLCASSRLAGARVDEQFFGPGTRLTVL.

The rearrangement uses TRBV5-1 and TRBJ2-3; 7 bases agree with TRBD1. The CDR3 has 16 amino acids. Germline CDR1 reads SGHRS; CDR2 reads YFSETQ. V was pared by 3 bases and J by 3 bases, with 10 bases of the junction left unmatched. The CDR3 is CASSSTGAGGTDTQYF. The CDR3 DNA sequence: TGCGCCAGCAGCTCCACAGGGGCTGGAGGAACAGATACGCAGTATTTT.

V and J are TRBV30 and TRBJ1-6; TRBD1 is a possible D gene (5 bases). CDR3 size: 15 residues. Trimming took off 0 bases at V and 7 bases at J, with 13 bases between the two ends. CDR1 and CDR2 from the germline V gene are GTSNPN and SVGIG (reference sequence). Here the CDR3 reads CAWSVRAGSNSPLHF. In DNA form, the CDR3 reads TGTGCCTGGAGTGTACGGGCAGGGTCGAATTCACCCCTCCACTTT.

In its sample, this clone was seen a few times. The rearrangement links TRBV24-1 to TRBJ1-5; 11 bases match TRBD1. The V gene's germline CDR1 is KGHDR and CDR2 SFDVKD. This CDR3 contains 16 residues. The V and J ends lost 3 bases and 3 bases, in that order; junction bases with no gene match: 3. The DNA of the CDR3 is TGTGCCACCAGTGATCGGACAGGGGGCCCCAATCAGCCCCAGCATTTT. It codes for CATSDRTGGPNQPQHF.

The rearrangement uses TRBV18 and TRBJ1-1, with 10 bases matching TRBD1. The CDR3 totals 14 residues. V lost 4 bases to trimming and J lost 3 bases; unmatched junction nucleotides: 2. The germline CDR1 and CDR2 sequences are KGHSH and LQKENI. The CDR3 is CASSHGQGDTEAFF. In DNA form, the CDR3 reads TGTGCCAGCTCACACGGACAGGGGGACACTGAAGCTTTCTTT.

V gene TRBV11-3 combines with J gene TRBJ2-3; perhaps TRBD2 as D (6 bases). The germline gives CDR1 SGHNT, CDR2 YENEEA. Deletions cut 5 bases from V and 1 base from J, with 7 bases between. The CDR3 contains 13 residues. CDR3 coding DNA: TGTGCCAGCAGCCCGGGGGGCACAGATACGCAGTATTTT. As protein: CASSPGGTDTQYF.

This sequence joins TRBV19 and TRBJ2-7, with D maybe TRBD1 (6 bases). Trimming cost V 2 bases and J 2 bases, with 16 bases left between them. CDR3 length: 16 amino acids. Looked up from germline, CDR1 is LNHDA and CDR2 is SQIVND (reference sequence). This chain's CDR3 is CASSIRTGHRPYEQYF. CDR3 bases: TGTGCCAGTAGTATAAGAACGGGACACCGACCCTACGAGCAGTACTTC.

This chain uses TRBV7-3 with TRBJ2-1; 7 bases match TRBD1. V was clipped by 2 bases and J by 3 bases; unmatched bases: 4. The CDR3 length is 15 residues. Germline V CDR1 and CDR2: SGHTA, FQGTGA. The CDR3 DNA reads as TGTGCCAGCAGCTTAGATCAGGGGGTCTACAATGAGCAGTTCTTC. Its translation: CASSLDQGVYNEQFF.

V gene TRBV5-5 combines with J gene TRBJ2-4, with a tentative D call TRBD1 (5 bases). The CDR3 loop spans 15 amino acids. The V gene's germline CDR1 is SGHKS and CDR2 YYEKEE (reference sequence). Trimming removed 0 bases at V and 1 base at J, with 8 bases between. CDR3 sequence reads: CASSLEPGAKNIQYF. DNA of the CDR3: TGTGCCAGCAGCTTGGAGCCAGGGGCCAAAAACATTCAGTACTTC. The full variable domain, its missing parts supplied by reference TRBV5-5 and TRBJ2-4, is DAGVTQSPTHLIKTRGQQVTLRCSPISGHKSVSWYQQVLGQGPQFIFQYYEKEERGRGNFPDRFSARQFPNYSSELNVNALLLGDSALYLCASSLEPGAKNIQYFGAGTRLSVL.

This chain joins TRBV7-3 and TRBJ2-2; a possible D gene is TRBD2 (6 bases). Germline loops: CDR1 SGHTA, CDR2 FQGTGA. The ends were cut back, 0 bases at V and 6 bases at J, with 11 bases in the middle. The CDR3 sequence is 15 residues long. The CDR3 spells CASSLTSGVSGELFF. The CDR3 coding sequence is TGTGCCAGCAGCTTAACGTCGGGGGTGTCCGGGGAGCTGTTTTTT.

This rearrangement joins TRBV19 to TRBJ2-3; D gene ambiguous. This CDR3 has 14 residues. V lost 1 base, J lost 0 bases, and 5 bases lay in between. CDR1 and CDR2 (germline): LNHDA, SQIVND (reference sequence). The CDR3, as DNA: TGTGCCAGTAGTATAGCGGGTAGCACAGATACGCAGTATTTT. Its translation is CASSIAGSTDTQYF.

This clone was counted once. The chain uses TRBV5-6 and TRBJ2-3; 8 bases match TRBD1. This CDR3 spans 16 amino acids. Per germline, CDR1 SGHDT and CDR2 YYEEEE. J was trimmed by 4 bases and V by 1 base; bases with no gene match: 8. In nucleotides, the CDR3 is TGTGCCAGCAGCTTGTCCGACAGGGGAATTGCAGATACGCAGTATTTT. It is translated as CASSLSDRGIADTQYF.

V is TRBV25-1 and J is TRBJ2-3, with D maybe TRBD2 (5 bases). The CDR3 has 15 amino acids. With 0 bases removed from V and 2 bases from J, the gap between germline ends came to 9 bases. The germline V gene encodes CDR1 MGHDK and CDR2 SYGVNS. The CDR3 here is CASSEYVDSTDTQYF. CDR3 in DNA: TGTGCCAGCAGTGAATACGTGGACTCCACAGATACGCAGTATTTT.

The chain employs TRBV7-8 and TRBJ1-2, with a weak D call TRBD1 (6 bases). V was cut by 5 bases and J by 8 bases, with 15 bases left in between. CDR1 is SGHVS, CDR2 FQNEAQ, per germline. This CDR3 spans 13 amino acids. Written as DNA, the CDR3 is TGTGCCAGCAGCCTTAGGGGGTTAGAAGGCTACACCTTC. It encodes CASSLRGLEGYTF.

The chain couples TRBV18 to TRBJ2-7; TRBD2 might be the D (6 bases). With 3 bases removed from V and 5 bases from J, the gap between germline ends came to 14 bases. Germline CDR1 KGHSH, CDR2 LQKENI. This CDR3 has 14 amino acids. The CDR3 nucleotides read TGTGCCAGCTCACCTCGTGGGGGGAACGACGAGCAGTACTTC. This codes for CASSPRGGNDEQYF.

The gene calls are TRBV9 and TRBJ1-3; D unclear. Germline V gives CDR1 SGDLS, CDR2 YYNGEE. The CDR3 totals 13 residues. Trimming stripped 7 bases from V and 0 bases from J, with 8 bases between. CDR3 sequence reads: CASEGTSGNTIYF. The DNA of the CDR3 is TGTGCCAGCGAGGGAACCTCTGGAAACACCATATATTTT.

J is TRBJ1-5 and V is TRBV28; the match to TRBD1 covers 9 bases. Losses at the gene ends were 7 bases for V and 6 bases for J; bases not matched to a gene: 7. Germline CDR1 MDHEN, CDR2 SYDVKM. The CDR3 contains 14 residues. The CDR3 sequence is CASISGQGSQPQHF. Here the CDR3 DNA reads TGTGCCAGCATCTCGGGACAGGGCAGTCAGCCCCAGCATTTT.